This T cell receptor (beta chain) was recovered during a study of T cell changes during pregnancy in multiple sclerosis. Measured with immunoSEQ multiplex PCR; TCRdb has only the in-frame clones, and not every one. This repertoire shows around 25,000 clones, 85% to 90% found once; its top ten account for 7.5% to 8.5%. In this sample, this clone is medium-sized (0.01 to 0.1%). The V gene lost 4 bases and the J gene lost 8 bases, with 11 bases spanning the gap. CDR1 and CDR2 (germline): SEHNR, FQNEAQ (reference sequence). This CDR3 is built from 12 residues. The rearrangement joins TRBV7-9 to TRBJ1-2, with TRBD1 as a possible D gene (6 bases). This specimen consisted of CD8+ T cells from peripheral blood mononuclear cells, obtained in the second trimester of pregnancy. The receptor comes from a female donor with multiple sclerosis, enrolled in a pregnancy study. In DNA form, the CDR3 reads TGTGCCAGCAGCTCGTACAGGGTCGGCTACACCTTC. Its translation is CASSSYRVGYTF.